The 21 T cell receptor beta chains below all came from one sample that was sequenced in a study of cytomegalovirus exposure and HLA in healthy donors. PCR employed 60 Vbeta and 13 Jbeta primers. Using immunoSEQ multiplex PCR, the repertoire was profiled, and TCRdb retains in-frame clones only, with some absent. Listed are about 50,000 clones; roughly 12% falls within the top ten. Specimen: PBMCs. The receptors were gathered from a man younger than 35 in good health and CMV-seropositive.

The chain is built from TRBV11-3 and TRBJ2-1, with no clear D. V was shortened by 1 base and J by 3 bases, with 10 bases between the two germline ends. The CDR3 length is 15 residues. Germline V lookup: CDR1 SGHNT, CDR2 YENEEA. This chain's CDR3 is CASSLGSPVYNEQFF. Here the CDR3 DNA reads TGTGCCAGCAGCTTAGGTTCCCCGGTCTACAATGAGCAGTTCTTC.

The gene calls are TRBV19 and TRBJ1-1; D not resolved. The CDR3 has 13 residues. Trimming shortened V by 3 bases and J by 3 bases, and 8 bases separated the two germline ends. CDR1 is LNHDA, CDR2 SQIVND, per germline (reference sequence). CDR3 sequence reads: CASSIRPDTEAFF. CDR3 nucleotide sequence: TGTGCCAGTAGTATCCGCCCGGACACTGAAGCTTTCTTT.

The V call is TRBV2, the J call TRBJ2-5, with TRBD2 matching 7 bases. The V gene end was trimmed by 8 bases and the J gene end by 2 bases; junction bases not matched to a gene: 5. CDR1 and CDR2 (germline): SNHLY, FYNNEI. The CDR3 sequence is 13 residues long. The CDR3 DNA follows: TGTGCCAGCCGGGACTACGGGCAAGAGACCCAGTACTTC. This gives the protein CASRDYGQETQYF.

V is TRBV6-4 and J is TRBJ2-3, with 10 bases lining up with TRBD2. In germline, CDR1 is MRHNA, CDR2 SNTAGT. V shed 3 bases and J 6 bases; nucleotides not matched to a gene: 3. This CDR3 is 14 amino acids long. The CDR3 nucleotides read TGTGCCAGCAGTGATACTAGCGGGATGGATACGCAGTATTTT. Amino acid sequence: CASSDTSGMDTQYF.

V gene TRBV11-3 combines with J gene TRBJ1-6; no clear D gene. The V end was cut by 0 bases, the J end by 17 bases, with 11 bases between. The length of the CDR3 is 12 residues. Germline CDR1 and CDR2: SGHNT and YENEEA. The CDR3 coding sequence is TGTGCCAGCAGCTTAGATCGCGAAATCTTCCACTTT. This codes for CASSLDREIFHF.

The chain employs TRBV7-2 and TRBJ2-4; no firm D call. Germline values: CDR1 SGHTA, CDR2 FQGNSA. The CDR3 has 14 amino acids. Trimming cost V 2 bases and J 9 bases, with 14 bases left between them. The DNA of the CDR3 is TGTGCCAGCAGCTTAAAAGCTCTGGCTAGCATTCAGTACTTC. Its translation is CASSLKALASIQYF.

The chain links TRBV5-4 to TRBJ2-5; tentatively, D is TRBD1 (5 bases). The V end lost 7 bases, the J end lost 3 bases, and 13 bases lay between the germline ends. CDR3 size: 13 residues. CDR1 and CDR2 from the germline V gene are SGHNT and YYREEE (reference sequence). The CDR3 protein is CASAGPGKETQYF. The CDR3 coding sequence is TGTGCCAGCGCTGGGCCAGGGAAAGAGACCCAGTACTTC.

The V call is TRBV5-6, the J call TRBJ2-2; TRBD2 matches at 7 bases. The germline gives CDR1 SGHDT, CDR2 YYEEEE. With 5 bases clipped from V and 1 base from J, the junction kept 5 bases outside the gene matches. CDR3 length: 15 amino acids. CDR3 sequence: CASSPASGNTGELFF. The CDR3 DNA reads as TGTGCCAGCAGTCCGGCTAGCGGGAACACCGGGGAGCTGTTTTTT.

The chain employs TRBV28 and TRBJ2-7; a possible D gene is TRBD2 (6 bases). The CDR3 extends over 14 amino acids. In germline, CDR1 is MDHEN, CDR2 SYDVKM. Trimming took 10 bases from V and 5 from J, leaving 21 bases between them. The CDR3 nucleotides read TGTGCCATCGCTGGGGGGTCCACTTCCCACGAGCAGTACTTC. As protein: CAIAGGSTSHEQYF.

The CDR3 region is CASSFGQGRQYF. The CDR3 DNA reads TGTGCCAGCAGTTTCGGACAGGGCAGGCAGTATTTT. The chain combines TRBV27 with TRBJ2-3, with 8 bases matching TRBD1. This CDR3 is 12 amino acids long. With V trimmed by 3 bases and J by 11 bases, 4 bases remained unmatched. Germline assignment: CDR1 MNHEY and CDR2 SMNVEV (reference sequence).

J is TRBJ2-7 and V is TRBV7-9, with D perhaps matching TRBD1 (5 bases). V lost 5 bases and J 3 bases, leaving 8 bases between the germline ends. Germline-derived CDR1 and CDR2 are SEHNR and FQNEAQ (reference sequence). The CDR3 contains 12 residues. Here the CDR3 reads CASSKGHYEQYF. In nucleotides, the CDR3 is TGTGCCAGCAGCAAAGGACACTACGAGCAGTACTTC.

V gene TRBV7-8 combines with J gene TRBJ2-2; 11 nucleotides line up with TRBD2. Germline CDR1 SGHVS, CDR2 FQNEAQ. J lost 2 bases, V lost 6 bases, and 2 bases had no gene match. The CDR3 is made up of 15 amino acids. CDR3 coding DNA: TGTGCCAGCAGTACTAGCGGGGGAAACACCGGGGAGCTGTTTTTT. Translation gives CASSTSGGNTGELFF.

CDR3 bases: TGTGCCAGCAGCTTAGCGCTGGCTAGCTGGACCCAGTACTTC. Amino acids: CASSLALASWTQYF. J is TRBJ2-5 and V is TRBV7-2, with a possible D match to TRBD2 (5 bases). Germline V gene sequence: CDR1 SGHTA, CDR2 FQGNSA. Deletions cut 0 bases from V and 7 bases from J, with 12 bases between. The CDR3 contains 14 residues.

The chain couples TRBV5-6 to TRBJ2-1; possibly TRBD1 for D (6 bases). Trimming stripped 0 bases from V and 8 bases from J, with 12 bases between. Looked up from germline, CDR1 is SGHDT and CDR2 is YYEEEE. The CDR3 has 14 residues. CDR3 in DNA: TGTGCCAGCAGCTTGGGTGGGGGCGGCGATGAGCAGTTCTTC. Translating it yields CASSLGGGGDEQFF.

The V gene is TRBV29-1, the J gene TRBJ2-5; 8 nucleotides agree with TRBD2. Germline loops: CDR1 SQVTM, CDR2 ANQGSEA. CDR3 length equals 13 residues. Unmatched junction bases numbered 7, after V lost 7 bases and J lost 3 bases. Here the CDR3 DNA reads TGCAGCGGACGGGAGGGCCAGAAAGAGACCCAGTACTTC. Protein sequence: CSGREGQKETQYF.

The rearrangement joins TRBV6-6 to TRBJ1-5, with 7 bases lining up with TRBD1. This CDR3 comprises 14 residues. The germline V gene has CDR1 MNHNY and CDR2 SVGAGI (reference sequence). Germline trimming cut 5 bases from V and 5 bases from J; bases unmatched to any gene: 6. This CDR3 reads CASSLDRAYQPQHF. The DNA of the CDR3 is TGTGCCAGCAGTCTAGACAGGGCGTATCAGCCCCAGCATTTT.

J is TRBJ2-5 and V is TRBV4-2, with D perhaps TRBD2 (5 bases). V lost 4 bases, J lost 5 bases, and 11 bases lay in between. This CDR3 is built from 13 residues. The V gene's germline CDR1 is LGHNA and CDR2 YNFKEQ. This CDR3 is CASSRGWEETQYF. CDR3 nucleotides: TGTGCCAGCAGCCGAGGGTGGGAGGAGACCCAGTACTTC.

The genes are TRBV30 and TRBJ2-5, with 10 bases lining up with TRBD2. Gene TRBJ2-7 matches the end of the DNA better, so the J call may be wrong. CDR3 size: 14 residues. Germline assignment: CDR1 GTSNPN and CDR2 SVGIG (reference sequence). The CDR3 sequence: CAWRDSGRWYEQYF. The CDR3 DNA reads TGTGCCTGGAGGGATAGCGGGAGGTGGTACGAGCAGTACTTC.

The J gene is TRBJ2-1, the V gene TRBV9; D is uncertain. CDR1 is SGDLS and CDR2 is YYNGEE in the germline V gene. The germline V and J ends were trimmed by 3 bases and 0 bases, with 10 bases remaining between them. The CDR3 sequence is 15 residues long. The chain's CDR3 is CASSGNGASYNEQFF. The CDR3 DNA is TGTGCCAGCAGCGGCAACGGTGCCTCCTACAATGAGCAGTTCTTC.

The chain carries TRBV4-2 and TRBJ1-5; D unresolved. The CDR3 sequence is 17 residues long. Germline loops: CDR1 LGHNA, CDR2 YNFKEQ. V lost 2 bases, J lost 3 bases, and 17 bases lay in between. As DNA, the CDR3 is TGTGCCAGCAGCCAATACGTCCCGGGAGTCTCCAATCAGCCCCAGCATTTT. It encodes CASSQYVPGVSNQPQHF.

V usage is TRBV29-1 and J usage is TRBJ2-2, with 7 bases aligning to TRBD1. The CDR3 is 14 amino acids. Per germline, CDR1 SQVTM and CDR2 ANQGSEA. Trimming removed 5 bases from V and 2 bases from J; junction bases left unmatched: 5. Here the CDR3 DNA reads TGCAGCGTTATCGGACAGGTTAACACCGGGGAGCTGTTTTTT. Translating it yields CSVIGQVNTGELFF.